One sample yielded the 15 T cell receptor beta chains listed below, sequenced in a study of T-cell reconstitution after alpha-beta-depleted transplantation in children. It was with unique molecular identifiers that the TCRbeta library was prepared. Each CDR3 protein is one row after TCRdb ran MiXCR on the PCR reads. This sample yields approximately 980,000 distinct CDR3 sequences, of which about 30% are seen a single time; over 25% belongs to the top ten. The material sequenced was PBMCs, mostly from graft donor cells, taken 360 days after TCRalphabeta/CD19-depleted stem cell transplant. All receptors derive from a boy in the first two years of life who had a stem cell transplant for SCID, so the T cells may come from the graft donor.

In its sample, this clonotype was seen many times. The chain uses TRBV5-1 and TRBJ1-1; no clear D. The V gene's germline CDR1 is SGHRS and CDR2 YFSETQ. Trimming shortened V by 0 bases and J by 6 bases, and 12 bases separated the two germline ends. The CDR3 covers 14 residues. The CDR3, as DNA: TGCGCCAGCAGCTTGGATATGCGAGGCGCTGAAGCTTTCTTT. Translating it yields CASSLDMRGAEAFF.

This clonotype has ten or more counts. The chain recombines TRBV4-2 with TRBJ2-7; 8 nucleotides align to TRBD2. The V gene end was trimmed by 0 bases and the J gene end by 9 bases; junction bases not matched to a gene: 16. Germline loops: CDR1 LGHNA, CDR2 YNFKEQ. This CDR3 is 17 amino acids long. The CDR3 bases are TGTGCCAGCAGCCAAGATCTTGGTAGCGGGGCCCATTTGGGGCAGTACTTC. Its translation: CASSQDLGSGAHLGQYF.

The rearrangement links TRBV20-1 to TRBJ2-7; D possibly corresponds to TRBD2 (6 bases). V lost 1 base to trimming and J lost 3 bases, with 16 bases between them. The CDR3 contains 15 residues. The V gene's germline CDR1 is DFQATT and CDR2 SNEGSKA (reference sequence). The DNA for the CDR3 is TGCAGTGCTAGAGGGGAGGCTTGGTCCCGCTACGAGCAGTACTTC. This codes for CSARGEAWSRYEQYF.

This clonotype was counted a few times. The rearrangement uses TRBV14 and TRBJ2-1; 9 bases match TRBD1. With 5 bases clipped from V and 9 bases from J, the junction kept 5 bases outside the gene matches. Germline values: CDR1 SGHDN, CDR2 FVKESK. The CDR3 totals 13 residues. The CDR3 loop reads CASSSTGGVEQFF. As DNA, the CDR3 is TGTGCCAGCAGCTCCACAGGGGGCGTTGAGCAGTTCTTC.

This clonotype has only a few counts. This chain uses TRBV10-3 with TRBJ2-3; a possible D gene is TRBD2 (5 bases). Germline CDR1 reads ENHRY; CDR2 reads SYGVKD. Trimming shortened V by 3 bases and J by 0 bases, and 10 bases separated the two germline ends. This CDR3 has 15 amino acids. In nucleotides, the CDR3 is TGTGCCATCAGTGAAGAGCGGAGTAGCACAGATACGCAGTATTTT. The encoded protein is CAISEERSSTDTQYF.

The CDR3 is CATSGSGGVGQPQHF. The CDR3 DNA reads TGTGCCACCAGTGGCTCGGGGGGCGTAGGGCAGCCCCAGCATTTT. The chain combines TRBV24-1 with TRBJ1-5, with a tentative D call TRBD1 (6 bases). V was shortened by 5 bases and J by 7 bases, with 17 bases between the two germline ends. Germline CDR1 is KGHDR and CDR2 is SFDVKD. This CDR3 region has 15 residues.

This clonotype was seen more than once but under ten times. The V and J genes are TRBV7-8 and TRBJ2-3; D gene ambiguous. CDR3 length: 15 residues. The germline gives CDR1 SGHVS, CDR2 FQNEAQ. V was trimmed by 5 bases and J by 5 bases, leaving 17 bases between them. CDR3 nucleotides: TGTGCCAGCAGCCCGCGTGGAGTCGATGGAGATACGCAGTATTTT. Protein: CASSPRGVDGDTQYF.

The CDR3 here is CASSLLPNTDTQYF. The CDR3, as DNA: TGTGCCAGCAGCTTGCTTCCAAACACAGATACGCAGTATTTT. The chain joins TRBV6-1 to TRBJ2-3; D gene ambiguous. Trimming left V 6 bases short and J 2 bases short, with 12 bases between. The CDR3 is 14 residues long. CDR1 and CDR2 (germline): MNHNS, SASEGT.

This clonotype was seen a few times. The V and J genes are TRBV7-8 and TRBJ1-5; unclear D gene. The ends were cut back, 7 bases at V and 2 bases at J, with 15 bases in the middle. Germline V gene data show CDR1 as SGHVS and CDR2 as FQNEAQ. This CDR3 spans 15 amino acids. The chain's CDR3 is CASKLGSEGNQPQHF. CDR3 nucleotide sequence: TGTGCCAGCAAACTCGGCAGTGAGGGCAATCAGCCCCAGCATTTT.

This clonotype has just a few counts. The chain couples TRBV20-1 to TRBJ2-1; D is unclear. This CDR3 comprises 15 residues. Germline values: CDR1 DFQATT, CDR2 SNEGSKA (reference sequence). V was cut by 0 bases and J by 9 bases, with 18 bases left in between. The DNA of the CDR3 is TGCAGTGCTAGAGATCTGCTCGGCTTCTCTGCTGAGCAGTTCTTC. Protein product: CSARDLLGFSAEQFF.

The V and J genes are TRBV12-3 or TRBV12-4 and TRBJ1-1; D is uncertain. This CDR3 comprises 13 residues. Trimming cost V 7 bases and J 1 base, with 10 bases left between them. As DNA, the CDR3 is TGTGCCAGCACTCTGAAGGCGAACACTGAAGCTTTCTTT. Protein: CASTLKANTEAFF.

The table lists this clonotype with a few counts. The chain combines TRBV6-5 with TRBJ1-1; TRBD1 is a possible D gene (6 bases). The germline CDR1 and CDR2 sequences are MNHEY and SVGAGI. The CDR3 sequence is 19 residues long. V was shortened by 0 bases and J by 1 base, with 21 bases between the two germline ends. The CDR3 loop is CASSYSVWFPQQGNTEAFF. CDR3 nucleotides: TGTGCCAGCAGTTACTCGGTTTGGTTTCCGCAACAGGGGAACACTGAAGCTTTCTTT.

The V and J genes are TRBV12-3 or TRBV12-4 and TRBJ2-1, with 8 bases matching TRBD2. This CDR3 has 15 residues. Trimming at V came to 8 bases and at J to 1 base, leaving 7 bases not matched to a gene. Here the CDR3 reads CASRRGGQSYNEQFF. The CDR3 coding sequence is TGTGCCAGCCGACGGGGGGGCCAGTCCTACAATGAGCAGTTCTTC.

The CDR3 nucleotides read TGTGCCAGCAGCCTAGGGTCTCGGGGAGGTGAGCAGTTCTTC. This gives the protein CASSLGSRGGEQFF. The V and J genes are TRBV12-3 or TRBV12-4 and TRBJ2-1; the D gene is possibly TRBD2 (6 bases). This CDR3 spans 14 amino acids. Trimming left V 6 bases short and J 9 bases short, with 18 bases between.

The V gene is TRBV6-1, the J gene TRBJ2-3; 12 bases align to TRBD2. CDR3 length: 17 amino acids. The trim removed 7 bases at V and 6 bases at J, leaving 14 bases unmatched. In germline, CDR1 is MNHNS, CDR2 SASEGT. The CDR3, as DNA: TGTGCCAGCATGTGGGGGGCTAGCGGGGGGGCCGCGGATACGCAGTATTTT. Amino acid sequence: CASMWGASGGAADTQYF.